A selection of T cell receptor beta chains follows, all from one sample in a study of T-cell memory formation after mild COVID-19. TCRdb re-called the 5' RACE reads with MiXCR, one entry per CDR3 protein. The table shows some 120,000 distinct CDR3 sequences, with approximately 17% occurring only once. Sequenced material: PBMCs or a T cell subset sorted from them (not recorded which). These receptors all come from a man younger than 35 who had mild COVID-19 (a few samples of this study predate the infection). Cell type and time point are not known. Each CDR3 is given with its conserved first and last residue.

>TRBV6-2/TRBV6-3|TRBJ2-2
CASSWGQGASTGELFF
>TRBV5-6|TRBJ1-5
CASSLSWDQPQHF
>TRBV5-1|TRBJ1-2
CASSFTGAGGYTF
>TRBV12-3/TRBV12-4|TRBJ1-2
CASSLQGRAPGYTF
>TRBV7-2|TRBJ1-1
CASSSNRLMNTEAFF
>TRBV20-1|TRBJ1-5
CSARTGEQPQHF
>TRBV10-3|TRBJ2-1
CATLTPLYNEQFF
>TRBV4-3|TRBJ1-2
CASSQGRGWSNYGYTF
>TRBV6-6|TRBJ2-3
CASRYRGTLDLTDTQYF
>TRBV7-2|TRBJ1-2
CASSPIRGGNYGYTF
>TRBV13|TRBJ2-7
CASSAQSGEQYF
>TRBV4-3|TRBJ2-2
CASSQEGSLNTGELFF
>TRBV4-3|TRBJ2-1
CASSQNWASGGEQFF
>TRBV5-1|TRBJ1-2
CASSLGGITFKYGYTF
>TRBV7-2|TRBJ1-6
CASTPGPRDGLNSPLHF
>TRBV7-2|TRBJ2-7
CASSLGLIFYEQYF
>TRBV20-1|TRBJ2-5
CSARGWGDQETQYF
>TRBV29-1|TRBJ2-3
CSVVYYTDTQYF
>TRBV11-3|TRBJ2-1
CASSLGGTANNEQFF
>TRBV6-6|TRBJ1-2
CASASLGGGFNYGYTF
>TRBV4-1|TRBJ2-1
CASSQAPPGQGRDEQFF
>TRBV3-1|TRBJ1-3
CACWDRGGNTIYF
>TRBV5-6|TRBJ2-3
CASINRGSTDTQYF
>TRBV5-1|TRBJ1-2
CASSPNRGTNYGYTF
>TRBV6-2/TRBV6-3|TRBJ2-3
CASSGWQRGGTDTQYF
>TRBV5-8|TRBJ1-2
CASSPERNGGFRWNGYTF
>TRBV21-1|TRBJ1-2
CASSPDRALNGYTF
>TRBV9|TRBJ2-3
CASSVDSGGGGDTQYF
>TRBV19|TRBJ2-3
CASSAPGQVGDTQYF
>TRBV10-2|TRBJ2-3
CASSGSGGTDTQYF
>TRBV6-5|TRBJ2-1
CASSYIAGGYNEQFF
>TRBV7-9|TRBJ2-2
CASSFVRLAGALITGELFF
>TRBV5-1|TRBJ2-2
CASSLSHAGGELFF
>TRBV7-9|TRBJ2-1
CASRRTGVDEQFF
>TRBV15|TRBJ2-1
CATSRDRGVRGYNEQFF
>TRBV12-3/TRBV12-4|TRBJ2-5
CASSRTSGGRETQYF
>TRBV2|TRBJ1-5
CASRRDSNQPQHF
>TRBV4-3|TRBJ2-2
CASSQESPQAGELFF
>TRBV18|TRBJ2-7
CASSPSGGASYEQYF
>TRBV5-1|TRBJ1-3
CASRTEPVNTIYF
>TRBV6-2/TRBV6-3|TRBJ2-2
CASSYSGQGIGELFF
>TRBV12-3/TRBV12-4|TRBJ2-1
CASSPDYYNEQFF
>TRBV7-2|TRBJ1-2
CASSLRGLEGYTF
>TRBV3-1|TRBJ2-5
CASSQGPGGRETQYF
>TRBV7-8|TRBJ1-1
CASSTEDRWDTEAFF
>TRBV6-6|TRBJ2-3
CASSPTELTDTQYF
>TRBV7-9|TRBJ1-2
CASSLASSYGYTF
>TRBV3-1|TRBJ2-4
CASSQAGSVAKNIQYF
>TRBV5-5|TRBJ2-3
CASSWTSGGARDTQYF
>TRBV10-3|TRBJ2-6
CAISLAGTGANVLTF
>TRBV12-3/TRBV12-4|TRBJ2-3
CASSRGSTDTQYF
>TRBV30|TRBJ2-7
CAWSSPGGEQYF